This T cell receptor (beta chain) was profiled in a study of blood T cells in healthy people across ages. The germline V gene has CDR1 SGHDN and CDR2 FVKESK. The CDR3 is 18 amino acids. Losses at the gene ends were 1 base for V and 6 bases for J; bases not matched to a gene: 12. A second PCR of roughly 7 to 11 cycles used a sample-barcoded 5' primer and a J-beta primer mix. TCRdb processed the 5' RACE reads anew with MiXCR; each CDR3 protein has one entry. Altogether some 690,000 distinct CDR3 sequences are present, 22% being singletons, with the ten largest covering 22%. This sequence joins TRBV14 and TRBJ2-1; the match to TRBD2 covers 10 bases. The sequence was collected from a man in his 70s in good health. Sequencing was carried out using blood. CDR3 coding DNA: TGTGCCAGCAGCCAAGGGATTCTTGGACTAGCGGTTTCCAATGAGCAGTTCTTC. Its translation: CASSQGILGLAVSNEQFF. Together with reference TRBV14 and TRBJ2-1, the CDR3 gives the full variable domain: EAGVTQFPSHSVIEKGQTVTLRCDPISGHDNLYWYRRVMGKEIKFLLHFVKESKQDESGMPNNRFLAERTGGTYSTLKVQPAELEDSGVYFCASSQGILGLAVSNEQFFGPGTRLTVL.